The next 30 T cell receptor beta chains were all read from a single sample in a study of control samples from healthy donors and cancer patients. TCRdb's copy holds only in-frame clones and misses some; the assay was immunoSEQ multiplex PCR. The sample lists roughly 88,000 clones, approximately 89% seen once, with 0.92% in the top ten. Material for sequencing was blood. The receptor set was obtained from a woman aged 25 to 39 in good health.

This chain links TRBV5-5 with TRBJ2-7; D call uncertain. Germline V gene data show CDR1 as SGHKS and CDR2 as YYEKEE (reference sequence). The CDR3 has 12 residues. V was cut by 3 bases and J by 6 bases, with 10 bases left in between. Written as DNA, the CDR3 is TGTGCCAGCAGCTCCGGTCTGCTCGAGCAGTACTTC. Residues: CASSSGLLEQYF.

The gene calls are TRBV10-3 and TRBJ2-7, with unresolved D. The CDR3 has 12 amino acids. Trimming took off 2 bases at V and 3 bases at J, with 5 bases between the two ends. Per the germline V gene, CDR1 is ENHRY and CDR2 is SYGVKD. CDR3 sequence (DNA): TGTGCCATCAGTGAGCAGGACTACGAGCAGTACTTC. Protein sequence: CAISEQDYEQYF.

This chain connects TRBV7-9 to TRBJ1-1; D is uncertain. The CDR3 covers 13 residues. The germline V gene has CDR1 SEHNR and CDR2 FQNEAQ (reference sequence). Trimming shortened V by 1 base and J by 5 bases, and 8 bases separated the two germline ends. This CDR3 reads CASSLEGRTEAFF. The CDR3 region has the DNA TGTGCCAGCAGCTTAGAAGGGCGGACTGAAGCTTTCTTT.

The chain links TRBV12-5 to TRBJ1-1; TRBD1 might be the D (6 bases). CDR1 is LGHNT and CDR2 is FRNRAP in the germline V gene. The CDR3 covers 15 residues. V lost 5 bases and J lost 0, with 13 bases in between. The CDR3 nucleotides read TGTGCTAGTGGTCTGCCCACAGGGTTGAACACTGAAGCTTTCTTT. It specifies CASGLPTGLNTEAFF.

V usage is TRBV5-8 and J usage is TRBJ2-7; a possible D gene is TRBD2 (6 bases). The CDR3 totals 15 residues. Per germline, CDR1 SGHTS and CDR2 YDEGEE. Trimming pared 4 bases from V and 5 bases from J, leaving 19 bases between. CDR3 coding DNA: TGTGCCAGCAGCCTGGCGGGATGGCCAGGGAACGAGCAGTACTTC. It codes for CASSLAGWPGNEQYF.

The chain uses TRBV19 and TRBJ1-2, with TRBD1 identical over 12 bases. The CDR3 totals 17 residues. V dropped 3 bases and J dropped 7; count of bases not matched to a gene: 12. Germline V lookup: CDR1 LNHDA, CDR2 SQIVND (reference sequence). The CDR3 DNA is TGTGCCAGTAGTATGCGCTCACCGGGACAGGGGGCGGCTGGCTACACCTTC. Translated, it gives CASSMRSPGQGAAGYTF.

This chain uses TRBV6-6 with TRBJ2-7, with 7 nucleotides matching TRBD2. The CDR3 totals 16 residues. Trimming took 0 bases from V and 2 from J; bases not matched to a gene: 7. From germline, CDR1 is MNHNY and CDR2 SVGAGI (reference sequence). CDR3 sequence reads: CASSYSVTSRTYEQYF. The DNA of the CDR3 is TGTGCCAGCAGTTACTCGGTGACTAGCAGAACCTACGAGCAGTACTTC.

The rearrangement links TRBV10-3 to TRBJ1-1; unclear D gene. Germline CDR1 and CDR2: ENHRY and SYGVKD. V lost 6 bases, J lost 1 base, and 9 bases lay in between. The CDR3 is 13 residues long. CDR3 DNA: TGTGCCATCAGGTCGGAAGAGAACACTGAAGCTTTCTTT. Translated: CAIRSEENTEAFF.

CDR3 sequence: CASSLPGYASTEAFF. CDR3 DNA sequence: TGTGCCAGCTCACTTCCGGGGTACGCGAGCACTGAAGCTTTCTTT. V is TRBV18 and J is TRBJ1-1; D remains ambiguous. Between the trimmed V and J ends, which lost 4 bases and 4 bases, there was a span of 16 bases. This CDR3 has 15 amino acids. Germline CDR1 KGHSH, CDR2 LQKENI.

This clone was observed a single time. The chain uses TRBV5-6 and TRBJ1-5, with D perhaps matching TRBD1 (5 bases). This CDR3 region has 15 residues. Trimming removed 5 bases at V and 4 bases at J, with 16 bases between. Germline V gene data show CDR1 as SGHDT and CDR2 as YYEEEE. The CDR3 is CASSNQGRVNQPQHF. The CDR3 DNA reads TGTGCCAGCAGTAACCAGGGTAGGGTGAATCAGCCCCAGCATTTT.

The gene calls are TRBV5-1 and TRBJ1-1; a weak D match, TRBD1 (5 bases). Germline V gene sequence: CDR1 SGHRS, CDR2 YFSETQ. CDR3 size: 14 residues. The V gene lost 6 bases and the J gene lost 3 bases, with 15 bases spanning the gap. CDR3 in DNA: TGCGCCAGCACCCTGGACACGGGGGACACTGAAGCTTTCTTT. Its protein product is CASTLDTGDTEAFF.

In its sample, this clone was seen once. This chain joins TRBV11-2 and TRBJ1-4; D gene uncertain. Deletions cut 4 bases from V and 7 bases from J, with 19 bases between. The germline gives CDR1 SGHAT, CDR2 FQNNGV. CDR3 size: 16 residues. The CDR3 spells CASSSQLGEFREKLFF. In nucleotides, the CDR3 is TGTGCCAGCAGCTCGCAGCTTGGGGAGTTTCGTGAAAAACTGTTTTTT.

On this clone: This sample also contains other DNA sequences that code for the same CDR3. The chain joins TRBV2 to TRBJ2-2; maybe TRBD2 (6 bases). This CDR3 has 15 residues. Germline V gene lookup returns CDR1 SNHLY and CDR2 FYNNEI. Trimming shortened V by 4 bases and J by 6 bases, and 15 bases separated the two germline ends. CDR3 sequence (DNA): TGTGCCAGCAGTGGGGGGGAGGTTGCGCCCGGGGAGCTGTTTTTT. The encoded protein is CASSGGEVAPGELFF.

CDR3 region: CASSIQGLGNQPQHF. As DNA, the CDR3 is TGTGCCAGCAGTATACAGGGTTTGGGCAATCAGCCCCAGCATTTT. This chain links TRBV27 with TRBJ1-5, with a tentative D call TRBD1 (6 bases). Germline-derived CDR1 and CDR2 are MNHEY and SMNVEV (reference sequence). This CDR3 comprises 15 residues. V was cut by 5 bases and J by 2 bases, with 13 bases left in between.

The V and J genes are TRBV11-2 and TRBJ1-1; D is uncertain. This CDR3 has 13 residues. CDR1 is SGHAT and CDR2 is FQNNGV in the germline V gene. Deletions cut 0 bases from V and 7 bases from J, with 9 bases between. This chain's CDR3 is CASSLEGRIEAFF. CDR3 sequence (DNA): TGTGCCAGCAGCTTAGAAGGGCGGATTGAAGCTTTCTTT.

This sequence joins TRBV19 and TRBJ2-2; D not certain. Trimming removed 5 bases from V and 4 bases from J, with 14 bases in between. Germline lookup yields CDR1 LNHDA and CDR2 SQIVND (reference sequence). The CDR3 has 15 residues. Here the CDR3 DNA reads TGTGCCAGTAGTCCTTGGACCCGAGGCACCGGGGAGCTGTTTTTT. The encoded protein is CASSPWTRGTGELFF.

The chain links TRBV3-1 (or the pseudogene TRBV3-2) to TRBJ2-2, with D perhaps matching TRBD1 (6 bases). The CDR3 sequence is 15 residues long. Germline V lookup: CDR1 LGHDT, CDR2 YNNKEL (reference sequence). V lost 6 bases and J 4 bases, leaving 15 bases between the germline ends. The CDR3 is CASRPVDRATGELFF. CDR3 in DNA: TGTGCCAGCAGACCCGTGGACAGAGCCACCGGGGAGCTGTTTTTT.

The rearrangement links TRBV6-5 to TRBJ2-7, with 8 bases fitting TRBD1. V shed 6 bases, J shed 5 bases, and the junction held 12 bases outside the gene matches. This CDR3 contains 15 residues. CDR1 is MNHEY, CDR2 SVGAGI, per germline. In nucleotides, the CDR3 is TGTGCCAGCAGCCCGGCGTTCCAGGGGGCCAACGAGCAGTACTTC. Translated, it gives CASSPAFQGANEQYF.

This clone appeared a few times. The chain employs TRBV5-4 and TRBJ1-2; unclear D gene. V lost 4 bases, J lost 2 bases, and 9 bases lay in between. CDR3 length: 13 residues. Germline V gene lookup returns CDR1 SGHNT and CDR2 YYREEE (reference sequence). The CDR3 nucleotides are TGTGCCAGCAGCCTAGAGGAAAACTATGGCTACACCTTC. Encoded protein: CASSLEENYGYTF.

This clone has a single count. The chain employs TRBV2 and TRBJ1-5, with 7 bases fitting TRBD1. The trim removed 4 bases at V and 1 base at J, leaving 1 base unmatched. Germline loops: CDR1 SNHLY, CDR2 FYNNEI. The CDR3 runs 14 residues. The CDR3 nucleotides are TGTGCCAGCAGTGGACAGGGAAGCAATCAGCCCCAGCATTTT. This encodes CASSGQGSNQPQHF.

This chain connects TRBV7-8 to TRBJ2-1; 11 bases are shared with TRBD2. This CDR3 is 15 amino acids long. Germline CDR1 reads SGHVS; CDR2 reads FQNEAQ. CDR3 loop: CAPKLSGGADNEQFF. Here the CDR3 DNA reads TGTGCACCAAAACTTAGCGGGGGGGCCGACAATGAGCAGTTCTTC.

The gene calls are TRBV5-4 and TRBJ2-3, with 12 bases fitting TRBD2. V dropped 4 bases and J dropped 4; count of bases not matched to a gene: 7. The CDR3 totals 16 residues. Germline lookup yields CDR1 SGHNT and CDR2 YYREEE (reference sequence). CDR3 sequence (DNA): TGTGCCAGCAGCGTTCCTAGCGGGAGGGCCGCAGATACGCAGTATTTT. Translated: CASSVPSGRAADTQYF.

The chain joins TRBV29-1 to TRBJ1-4; D not certain. V lost 7 bases to trimming and J lost 6 bases, with 21 bases between them. Germline CDR1 and CDR2: SQVTM and ANQGSEA. The CDR3 sequence is 15 residues long. The CDR3 loop is CSGQVGSGRDEKLFF. CDR3 nucleotide sequence: TGCAGCGGTCAAGTTGGTTCCGGGAGAGATGAAAAACTGTTTTTT. The full variable domain, rest sourced from reference TRBV29-1 and TRBJ1-4, is SAVISQKPSRDICQRGTSLTIQCQVDSQVTMMFWYRQQPGQSLTLIATANQGSEATYESGFVIDKFPISRPNLTFSTLTVSNMSPEDSSIYLCSGQVGSGRDEKLFFGSGTQLSVL.

The chain has TRBV19 and TRBJ2-7, with D possibly being TRBD1 (8 bases). V lost 5 bases, J lost 2 bases, and 13 bases lay in between. Germline CDR1 is LNHDA and CDR2 is SQIVND (reference sequence). CDR3 size: 14 residues. The CDR3 spells CASSGQGGPYEQYF. CDR3 DNA sequence: TGTGCCAGTAGTGGACAGGGAGGGCCCTACGAGCAGTACTTC.

Notes on this clone: Other DNA sequences within the sample encode an identical CDR3. The chain links TRBV3-1 (or the pseudogene TRBV3-2) to TRBJ1-4, with D unclear. CDR3 length equals 12 residues. From germline, CDR1 is LGHDT and CDR2 YNNKEL (reference sequence). V was clipped by 0 bases and J by 8 bases, with 4 bases between them. The DNA for the CDR3 is TGTGCCAGCAGCCAAGATCGGGAAAAACTGTTTTTT. Residues: CASSQDREKLFF.

V usage is TRBV28 and J usage is TRBJ2-5; D not resolved. V was clipped by 2 bases and J by 3 bases, with 10 bases between them. Germline-derived CDR1 and CDR2 are MDHEN and SYDVKM. There are 14 residues in the CDR3. This chain's CDR3 is CASSLRRREETQYF. The CDR3 nucleotides read TGTGCCAGCAGTTTAAGGCGAAGGGAAGAGACCCAGTACTTC.

The chain combines TRBV5-4 with TRBJ2-7; possible D gene TRBD1, 6 bases. Germline loops: CDR1 SGHNT, CDR2 YYREEE (reference sequence). This CDR3 is built from 13 residues. The V end was cut by 2 bases, the J end by 6 bases, with 12 bases between. CDR3 protein: CASSFTGSGEQYF. The CDR3 DNA follows: TGTGCCAGCAGCTTCACAGGGAGTGGCGAGCAGTACTTC.

The V and J genes are TRBV19 and TRBJ2-5; 9 nucleotides align to TRBD1. The CDR3 contains 15 residues. The germline V gene has CDR1 LNHDA and CDR2 SQIVND (reference sequence). Trimming at V came to 6 bases and at J to 5 bases, leaving 10 bases not matched to a gene. The CDR3 nucleotides are TGTGCCAGTAGCACTGGGACAGGGTCCCGCGAGACCCAGTACTTC. It is translated as CASSTGTGSRETQYF.

In this sample, this clone turned up a few times. V gene TRBV19 combines with J gene TRBJ1-6; D not resolved. Germline CDR1 reads LNHDA; CDR2 reads SQIVND (reference sequence). V gave up 1 base and J gave up 10 bases, with 5 bases separating them. This CDR3 has 12 amino acids. CDR3 region: CASSIGQSPLHF. DNA for the CDR3: TGTGCCAGTAGTATAGGGCAATCACCCCTCCACTTT.

This clone has just one count. As DNA, the CDR3 is TGTGCCAGCAGCTTATGGAACAGCGTTAATGAAAAACTGTTTTTT. This translates into CASSLWNSVNEKLFF. This chain uses TRBV7-2 with TRBJ1-4; D is undetermined. In germline, CDR1 is SGHTA, CDR2 FQGNSA. The length of the CDR3 is 15 residues. The V and J ends lost 2 bases and 4 bases respectively, with 11 bases between them.